Listed here is a single TCR beta chain. Its antigen is as yet unknown. Exposure to brentuximab vedotin varied, and each patient had relapsed following autologous stem cell transplantation. The study isolated CD8+ T cells from thawed PBMCs by magnetic negative selection. The data stem from a study of PD-1 blockade in classical Hodgkin lymphoma. Clones were read by immunoSEQ multiplex PCR, and TCRdb kept only the in-frame ones, dropping some. This sample yields some 4,600 clones, of which about 80% are seen a single time; less than 25% belongs to the top ten. The CDR3 is 14 amino acids. Germline V CDR1 and CDR2: MNHNY, SVGAGI (reference sequence). V lost 8 bases, J lost 5 bases, and 11 bases stayed unmatched. Whole-study results and caveats: Newly diagnosed patients were reported to exhibit reduced baseline TCR diversity relative to healthy donors.

Sequences were derived from CD8+ T cells from blood, sampled at baseline. This chain uses TRBV6-6 with TRBJ2-7, with 8 bases lining up with TRBD2. The sequence derives from a human donor with classical Hodgkin lymphoma. CDR3 in amino acids: CASDSSRGGHEQYF. In DNA form, the CDR3 reads TGTGCCAGCGACTCATCCCGGGGGGGTCACGAGCAGTACTTC.